This record concerns one T cell receptor beta chain sequence. The antigen remains unidentified. Being off target in a library aimed at alpha chains, this beta chain has a size of little meaning. MiXCR, run by TCRdb on the 5' RACE reads, gives a single entry per CDR3 protein. In the table there are roughly 160 distinct CDR3 sequences, roughly 90% of which are singletons. Cells sorted as Tregs were CD4+, CD25+ and CD127-/low. CDR1 is SGHTA, CDR2 FQGNSA, per germline. This CDR3 has 14 amino acids. V lost 3 bases to trimming and J lost 0 bases; unmatched junction nucleotides: 2. Overall study results and limits: Tumor memory CD4+ T cell TCR gene usage was found to cluster with blood and lymph node memory CD4+ cells and with lymph node naive CD4+ cells.

The gene calls are TRBV7-2 and TRBJ2-7, with 7 positions matching TRBD2. Sequenced input: tumor-infiltrating Tregs sorted from the breast tumor. This TCR was sampled from a female donor with breast cancer. CDR3 in amino acids: CASSFGGSSYEQYF. Written as DNA, the CDR3 is TGTGCCAGCAGCTTTGGCGGGAGCTCCTACGAGCAGTACTTC.